This T cell receptor (beta chain) was recorded in a study of T cells after yellow fever vaccination. At the level of the study: Memory subsets EM, EMRA, CM and Tscm were separated by sorting based on CD3, CD45RA, CCR7 and CD95.

This clonotype came up many times. TCRdb re-analysed the 5' RACE reads in MiXCR, keeping a single row per CDR3 protein. Of about 22,000 distinct CDR3 sequences in the sample, 5.2% are singletons; the top ten hold 15% to 20%. Germline CDR1 reads MNHEY; CDR2 reads SVGEGT. Trimming shortened V by 6 bases and J by 14 bases, and 14 bases separated the two germline ends. The length of the CDR3 is 12 residues. Sequencing used PBMCs, either bulk or a sorted T-cell subset (CD4+, CD8+, memory, or dextramer-sorted; not recorded which), obtained approximately 40 days after the first yellow fever vaccination. J is TRBJ1-6 and V is TRBV6-2 or TRBV6-3; a weak D match, TRBD1 (5 bases). The receptor comes from a man aged 18 to 35 who received the YFV17D yellow fever vaccine. The CDR3 loop reads CASSHARATLHF. CDR3 nucleotide sequence: TGTGCCAGCAGCCATGCCAGGGCTACCCTCCACTTT.